This TCR beta chain was obtained from a study of technical replicates of blood from several donors. Profiling relied on immunoSEQ multiplex PCR, and the TCRdb table lists in-frame clones only, not all of them. The sample lists about 81,000 clones; about 96% were seen once. The CDR3 is 16 amino acids. V shed 1 base, J shed 4 bases, and the junction held 3 bases outside the gene matches. Germline assignment: CDR1 MGHDK and CDR2 SYGVNS. This TCR derives from a human donor in good health. Sequenced sample: T cells isolated from PBMCs. This chain connects TRBV25-1 to TRBJ2-2, with 10 bases lining up with TRBD1. The CDR3 is CASSEWGQGITGELFF. For the CDR3, the DNA is TGTGCCAGCAGTGAATGGGGACAGGGGATCACCGGGGAGCTGTTTTTT.